Below, 32 T cell receptor beta chains from the same sample are listed, as sequenced in a study of blood T cell repertoires in COVID-19. Produced via immunoSEQ multiplex PCR; TCRdb's table is partial and in-frame only. The sample holds 250,000 or so clones, 84% seen once. The sample comprised peripheral blood. Receptors were obtained from a woman in her thirties or forties who had recovered from COVID-19.

The gene calls are TRBV6-6 and TRBJ1-1; 8 bases agree with TRBD1. The CDR3 covers 14 residues. Germline CDR1 is MNHNY and CDR2 is SVGAGI (reference sequence). V lost 5 bases, J lost 5 bases, and 7 bases stayed unmatched. The CDR3 coding sequence is TGTGCCAGCAGTAAACAGGGGGGAGTAACTGAAGCTTTCTTT. Protein product: CASSKQGGVTEAFF.

The chain recombines TRBV11-3 with TRBJ2-3; 8 positions match TRBD2. The CDR3 has 16 amino acids. After removal of 0 bases from V and 5 bases from J, the junction contained 7 bases not matched to a gene. Per germline, CDR1 SGHNT and CDR2 YENEEA. CDR3 bases: TGTGCCAGCAGCTTAGAGGCGGTAGCGGGGCTAGATACGCAGTATTTT. Its protein is CASSLEAVAGLDTQYF.

The chain links TRBV5-1 to TRBJ2-7; TRBD1 matches 7 bases. Germline CDR1 and CDR2: SGHRS and YFSETQ. The CDR3 runs 13 residues. J was trimmed by 5 bases and V by 3 bases; bases with no gene match: 5. Here the CDR3 reads CASSSTGVHEQYF. CDR3 bases: TGCGCCAGCAGCTCCACAGGGGTCCACGAGCAGTACTTC.

The chain links TRBV11-1 to TRBJ1-1, with 10 bases identical to TRBD1. Looked up from germline, CDR1 is SGHAT and CDR2 is FQDESV (reference sequence). Trimming at V came to 5 bases and at J to 2 bases, leaving 2 bases not matched to a gene. The CDR3 runs to 14 residues. The CDR3 DNA follows: TGTGCCAGCAGCCCGACAGGGGGCAACACTGAAGCTTTCTTT. This sequence encodes CASSPTGGNTEAFF.

The rearrangement uses TRBV3-1 (or the pseudogene TRBV3-2) and TRBJ2-7; 7 bases line up with TRBD1. The V gene end was trimmed by 0 bases and the J gene end by 6 bases; junction bases not matched to a gene: 5. Germline V gene data show CDR1 as LGHDT and CDR2 as YNNKEL (reference sequence). The CDR3 length is 14 residues. In DNA, the CDR3 is TGTGCCAGCAGCCAAGAGGAAAGGGGGCGCGAGCAGTACTTC. It is translated as CASSQEERGREQYF.

The genes are TRBV5-8 and TRBJ2-7; weak D call: TRBD2 (5 bases). Germline lookup yields CDR1 SGHTS and CDR2 YDEGEE. The CDR3 is 14 amino acids. Trimming removed 2 bases from V and 1 base from J, with 10 bases in between. CDR3 nucleotide sequence: TGTGCCAGCAGCTTCGGTAGGACTTCCTACGAGCAGTACTTC. Its protein product is CASSFGRTSYEQYF. Drawing the rest from reference TRBV5-8 and TRBJ2-7, the complete variable domain is EAGVTQSPTHLIKTRGQQATLRCSPISGHTSVYWYQQALGLGLQFLLWYDEGEERNRGNFPPRFSGRQFPNYSSELNVNALELEDSALYLCASSFGRTSYEQYFGPGTRLTVT.

The CDR3 loop is CASHGTGAGEQFF. Written as DNA, the CDR3 is TGCGCCAGCCATGGGACAGGGGCTGGGGAGCAGTTCTTC. This chain connects TRBV5-1 to TRBJ2-1, with TRBD1 identical over 10 bases. The CDR3 runs 13 residues. Germline values: CDR1 SGHRS, CDR2 YFSETQ. Trimming at V came to 7 bases and at J to 10 bases, leaving 8 bases not matched to a gene.

This clone was seen only a few times. The chain is built from TRBV7-8 and TRBJ1-4; 7 nucleotides agree with TRBD1. V was pared by 5 bases and J by 7 bases, with 10 bases of the junction left unmatched. Germline loops: CDR1 SGHVS, CDR2 FQNEAQ. The CDR3 loop spans 15 amino acids. The CDR3 DNA sequence: TGTGCCAGCAGCACCAGACAGGGTATAAGTGAAAAACTGTTTTTT. Amino acids: CASSTRQGISEKLFF.

This clone was observed at least ten times. The sample has other DNA sequences that encode this CDR3 too. The chain combines TRBV2 with TRBJ1-6, with 9 bases lining up with TRBD1. CDR3 length: 14 amino acids. CDR1 and CDR2 (germline): SNHLY, FYNNEI. Trimming at V came to 5 bases and at J to 7 bases, leaving 3 bases not matched to a gene. The CDR3 coding sequence is TGTGCCAGCAGTTACAGGGGGCCCAATTCACCCCTCCACTTT. Translated, it gives CASSYRGPNSPLHF.

This chain connects TRBV28 to TRBJ2-5; D ambiguous. V was trimmed by 3 bases and J by 0 bases, leaving 8 bases between them. The CDR3 has 14 amino acids. Germline values: CDR1 MDHEN, CDR2 SYDVKM. The CDR3 here is CASSLVGYQETQYF. The CDR3 coding sequence is TGTGCCAGCAGTTTGGTCGGGTACCAAGAGACCCAGTACTTC. The variable domain in full, with the rest retrieved from reference TRBV28 and TRBJ2-5, is DVKVTQSSRYLVKRTGEKVFLECVQDMDHENMFWYRQDPGLGLRLIYFSYDVKMKEKGDIPEGYSVSREKKERFSLILESASTNQTSMYLCASSLVGYQETQYFGPGTRLLVL.

The table lists this clone with a few counts. The chain links TRBV19 to TRBJ2-7; tentatively, D is TRBD1 (6 bases). CDR1 is LNHDA and CDR2 is SQIVND in the germline V gene (reference sequence). The CDR3 spans 17 residues. V was trimmed by 4 bases and J by 0 bases, leaving 19 bases between them. Here the CDR3 reads CASSNLGGGHSSYEQYF. The CDR3 DNA sequence: TGTGCCAGTAGTAATCTCGGTGGGGGCCACAGCTCCTACGAGCAGTACTTC.

This clone came up a few times. Other DNA sequences in the same sample also yield this CDR3. This chain joins TRBV15 and TRBJ2-7; weak D call: TRBD2 (6 bases). CDR1 is LNHNV and CDR2 is YYDKDF in the germline V gene (reference sequence). The CDR3 is made up of 13 amino acids. Trimming left V 1 base short and J 7 bases short, with 11 bases between. The CDR3 loop reads CATSRVWGGEQYF. As DNA, the CDR3 is TGTGCCACCAGCAGAGTTTGGGGAGGAGAGCAGTACTTC.

The rearrangement uses TRBV4-2 and TRBJ1-4, with a possible D match to TRBD1 (6 bases). This CDR3 spans 16 amino acids. V was pared by 0 bases and J by 5 bases, with 13 bases between. Per germline, CDR1 LGHNA and CDR2 YNFKEQ. CDR3 DNA: TGTGCCAGCAGCCAAGATAAGGGCAGGGGAAATGAAAAACTGTTTTTT. This translates into CASSQDKGRGNEKLFF.

The chain links TRBV10-3 to TRBJ2-7, with a weak D call TRBD1 (6 bases). Germline CDR1 and CDR2: ENHRY and SYGVKD. Trimming took 3 bases from V and 4 from J, leaving 16 bases between them. The CDR3 extends over 15 amino acids. The CDR3 DNA is TGTGCCATCAGTGACCGTACCTGGACAGCATACGAGCAGTACTTC. Encoded protein: CAISDRTWTAYEQYF.

Only a few counts were recorded for this clone. V usage is TRBV7-6 and J usage is TRBJ1-5; D might be TRBD1 (5 bases). This CDR3 has 15 amino acids. V dropped 0 bases and J dropped 5 bases, with 11 bases sitting between them. Germline lookup yields CDR1 SGHVS and CDR2 FNYEAQ. The DNA of the CDR3 is TGTGCCAGCAGCTTAGCCTCAGGGCGAGATCAGCCCCAGCATTTT. As protein: CASSLASGRDQPQHF.

This rearrangement joins TRBV6-4 to TRBJ1-1; 10 positions match TRBD1. Trimming removed 0 bases from V and 3 bases from J; junction bases left unmatched: 1. Looked up from germline, CDR1 is MRHNA and CDR2 is SNTAGT. The length of the CDR3 is 15 residues. For the CDR3, the DNA is TGTGCCAGCAGTGACTCGGGGACAGGGGACACTGAAGCTTTCTTT. Amino acids: CASSDSGTGDTEAFF.

This sequence joins TRBV9 and TRBJ2-3; 7 positions match TRBD2. Germline trimming cut 6 bases from V and 1 base from J; bases unmatched to any gene: 5. This CDR3 contains 14 residues. Germline values: CDR1 SGDLS, CDR2 YYNGEE. Written as DNA, the CDR3 is TGTGCCAGCATGGGGGGAGGGGGCACAGATACGCAGTATTTT. It yields the protein CASMGGGGTDTQYF.

This clone was observed a few times. This sequence joins TRBV19 and TRBJ1-2, with 10 nucleotides matching TRBD1. CDR1 and CDR2 from the germline V gene are LNHDA and SQIVND (reference sequence). The CDR3 sequence is 15 residues long. The J segment lost 4 bases and the V segment lost 5 bases, leaving 7 bases of the junction unmatched. CDR3 DNA: TGTGCCAGTAGTGACCGGGGACAGGGGTCCTATGGCTACACCTTC. Encoded protein: CASSDRGQGSYGYTF.

The chain uses TRBV5-4 and TRBJ1-2; 8 bases map to TRBD1. Germline CDR1 reads SGHNT; CDR2 reads YYREEE (reference sequence). The CDR3 totals 15 residues. Trimming took 0 bases from V and 4 from J; bases not matched to a gene: 5. The CDR3 region has the DNA TGTGCCAGCAGCTTGGGCGGGGGACAGGTCTATGGCTACACCTTC. Translation gives CASSLGGGQVYGYTF.

This chain uses TRBV7-9 with TRBJ2-1; TRBD2 is a possible D gene (5 bases). Trimming left V 8 bases short and J 2 bases short, with 13 bases between. This CDR3 spans 14 amino acids. Per the germline V gene, CDR1 is SEHNR and CDR2 is FQNEAQ (reference sequence). In nucleotides, the CDR3 is TGTGCCAGCGCCGACTCAGCGGCCTACAATGAGCAGTTCTTC. Amino acids: CASADSAAYNEQFF.

The V and J genes are TRBV4-2 and TRBJ2-7; tentatively, D is TRBD1 (5 bases). Trimming removed 0 bases at V and 2 bases at J, with 8 bases between. CDR3 length: 14 amino acids. The germline CDR1 and CDR2 sequences are LGHNA and YNFKEQ. The CDR3: CASSQDRAAYEQYF. The CDR3 bases are TGTGCCAGCAGCCAAGACAGGGCAGCCTACGAGCAGTACTTC.

This clone was found a few times. The V call is TRBV28, the J call TRBJ1-6; 7 bases are a match to TRBD1. Trimming cost V 5 bases and J 9 bases; bases outside gene matches: 7. Germline CDR1 MDHEN, CDR2 SYDVKM. The CDR3 runs to 14 residues. CDR3 loop: CASSHDRAASPLHF. The DNA for the CDR3 is TGTGCCAGCAGTCACGACAGGGCCGCTTCACCCCTCCACTTT.

Here the CDR3 DNA reads TGTGCCAGCAGCTGGGGAGGCGACAGCTATCAGCCCCAGCATTTT. Protein sequence: CASSWGGDSYQPQHF. This chain joins TRBV5-6 and TRBJ1-5, with D possibly matching TRBD1 (5 bases). The CDR3 has 15 amino acids. The germline CDR1 and CDR2 sequences are SGHDT and YYEEEE. V was pared by 3 bases and J by 5 bases, with 15 bases between.

V and J are TRBV29-1 and TRBJ1-2, with D perhaps TRBD1 (6 bases). The CDR3 is 13 amino acids. Per the germline V gene, CDR1 is SQVTM and CDR2 is ANQGSEA. V lost 5 bases, J lost 4 bases, and 14 bases lay in between. This CDR3 reads CSVFQGRGYGYTF. CDR3 coding DNA: TGCAGCGTTTTCCAGGGCAGGGGCTATGGCTACACCTTC.

The chain has TRBV30 and TRBJ1-4; TRBD1 might be the D (6 bases). Germline lookup yields CDR1 GTSNPN and CDR2 SVGIG (reference sequence). There are 15 residues in the CDR3. V lost 2 bases and J 1 base, leaving 11 bases between the germline ends. CDR3 DNA: TGTGCCTGGAGTCAGGGGTCAGGAACTAATGAAAAACTGTTTTTT. Residues: CAWSQGSGTNEKLFF.

V and J are TRBV7-8 and TRBJ2-5, with a weak D call TRBD1 (6 bases). The CDR3 is made up of 14 amino acids. Germline V gene lookup returns CDR1 SGHVS and CDR2 FQNEAQ. With 1 base removed from V and 3 bases from J, the gap between germline ends came to 9 bases. CDR3 protein: CASSLGDKEETQYF. As DNA, the CDR3 is TGTGCCAGCAGCTTAGGGGACAAGGAAGAGACCCAGTACTTC.

The CDR3 is CASSEKGEGRKLFF. CDR3 nucleotides: TGTGCCAGCAGTGAAAAGGGGGAGGGGAGAAAACTGTTTTTT. The chain has TRBV6-1 and TRBJ1-4, with a tentative D call TRBD1 (6 bases). Germline V gives CDR1 MNHNS, CDR2 SASEGT. The CDR3 runs to 14 residues. V gave up 2 bases and J gave up 10 bases, with 14 bases separating them.

The rearrangement joins TRBV5-4 to TRBJ1-2, with a possible D match to TRBD1 (6 bases). The CDR3 totals 14 residues. The germline CDR1 and CDR2 sequences are SGHNT and YYREEE (reference sequence). V lost 4 bases to trimming and J lost 3 bases, with 13 bases between them. CDR3 nucleotides: TGTGCCAGCAGCCCGTTCAACAGGGACTATGGCTACACCTTC. It encodes CASSPFNRDYGYTF.

This sequence joins TRBV6-5 and TRBJ1-4; 7 bases are a match to TRBD1. This CDR3 comprises 14 residues. The ends lost 6 bases at V and 6 bases at J; junction bases unmatched: 7. Germline assignment: CDR1 MNHEY and CDR2 SVGAGI. CDR3 amino acids: CASSPGQRDEKLFF. The CDR3 nucleotides read TGTGCCAGCAGCCCGGGACAGCGTGATGAAAAACTGTTTTTT.

The rearrangement joins TRBV28 to TRBJ2-7; maybe TRBD1 (6 bases). Germline V gene sequence: CDR1 MDHEN, CDR2 SYDVKM. There are 13 residues in the CDR3. Deletions cut 6 bases from V and 5 bases from J, with 14 bases between. In DNA, the CDR3 is TGTGCCAGCAGGTCCCCAGGGGTTCACGAGCAGTACTTC. It specifies CASRSPGVHEQYF.

V and J are TRBV30 and TRBJ1-6; 7 bases are a match to TRBD1. V lost 7 bases to trimming and J lost 8 bases; unmatched junction nucleotides: 11. The length of the CDR3 is 14 residues. The germline gives CDR1 GTSNPN, CDR2 SVGIG (reference sequence). CDR3 protein: CASSGEGGYSPLHF. For the CDR3, the DNA is TGTGCCTCCAGTGGGGAAGGGGGCTATTCACCCCTCCACTTT.

The J gene is TRBJ2-1, the V gene TRBV30, with 7 bases lining up with TRBD2. The J segment lost 4 bases and the V segment lost 0 bases, leaving 6 bases of the junction unmatched. The length of the CDR3 is 15 residues. The germline CDR1 and CDR2 sequences are GTSNPN and SVGIG (reference sequence). The chain's CDR3 is CAWSVLGGGYNEQFF. Written as DNA, the CDR3 is TGTGCCTGGAGTGTACTAGGCGGGGGATACAATGAGCAGTTCTTC. Looking up the rest from reference TRBV30 and TRBJ2-1 gives the full variable domain: SQTIHQWPATLVQPVGSPLSLECTVEGTSNPNLYWYRQAAGRGLQLLFYSVGIGQISSEVPQNLSASRPQDRQFILSSKKLLLSDSGFYLCAWSVLGGGYNEQFFGPGTRLTVL.